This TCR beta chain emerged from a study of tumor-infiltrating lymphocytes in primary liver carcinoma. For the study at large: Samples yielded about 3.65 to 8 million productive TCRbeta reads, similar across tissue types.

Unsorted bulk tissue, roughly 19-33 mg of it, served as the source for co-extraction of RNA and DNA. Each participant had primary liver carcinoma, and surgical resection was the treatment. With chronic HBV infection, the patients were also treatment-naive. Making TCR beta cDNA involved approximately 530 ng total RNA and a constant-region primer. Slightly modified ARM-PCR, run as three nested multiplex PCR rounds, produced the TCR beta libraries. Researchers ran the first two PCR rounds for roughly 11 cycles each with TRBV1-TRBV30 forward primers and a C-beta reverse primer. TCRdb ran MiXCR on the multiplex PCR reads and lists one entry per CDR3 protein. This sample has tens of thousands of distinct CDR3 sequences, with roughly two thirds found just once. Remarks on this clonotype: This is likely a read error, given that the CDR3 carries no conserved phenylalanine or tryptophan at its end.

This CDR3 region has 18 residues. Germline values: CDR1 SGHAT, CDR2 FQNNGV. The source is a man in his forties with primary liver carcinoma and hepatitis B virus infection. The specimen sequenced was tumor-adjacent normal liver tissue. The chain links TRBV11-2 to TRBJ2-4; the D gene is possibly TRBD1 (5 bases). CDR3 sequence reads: CASSPTGASTVTKTIQYV. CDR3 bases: TGTGCCAGCAGCCCAACTGGGGCTTCCACGGTGACCAAAACCATTCAGTACGTC.